This TCR beta chain was identified in a study of OX40 agonist ivuxolimab in advanced cancers. On the study more broadly: Antecedent anti-PD-1, anti-PD-L1 or anti-CTLA-4 therapy was permissible, with around 41% having received some. One hepatocellular carcinoma and two cutaneous melanoma patients partially responded. Overall study results and limits: Near-lowest levels of clonal expansion characterized partial responders at 0.1-3.0 mg/kg.

Using immunoSEQ multiplex PCR, the repertoire was profiled, and TCRdb retains in-frame clones only, with some absent. Of around 60,000 clones detected, about 86% appear once; the ten largest clones hold approximately 2%. Worth noting for this clone: Its cognate antigen is unknown.

The germline CDR1 and CDR2 sequences are SEHNR and FQNEAQ (reference sequence). V was trimmed by 7 bases and J by 1 base, leaving 7 bases between them. The CDR3 contains 13 residues. This sequence joins TRBV7-9 and TRBJ2-2; D unresolved. Sequencing was performed on CD4+ or CD8+ T cells sorted from blood, taken in a trial of the OX40 agonist ivuxolimab. The sequence derives from an adult with an advanced solid tumor such as melanoma, head and neck, liver or kidney cancer. The CDR3 spells CASKQENTGELFF. The CDR3, as DNA: TGTGCCAGCAAGCAGGAGAACACCGGGGAGCTGTTTTTT.